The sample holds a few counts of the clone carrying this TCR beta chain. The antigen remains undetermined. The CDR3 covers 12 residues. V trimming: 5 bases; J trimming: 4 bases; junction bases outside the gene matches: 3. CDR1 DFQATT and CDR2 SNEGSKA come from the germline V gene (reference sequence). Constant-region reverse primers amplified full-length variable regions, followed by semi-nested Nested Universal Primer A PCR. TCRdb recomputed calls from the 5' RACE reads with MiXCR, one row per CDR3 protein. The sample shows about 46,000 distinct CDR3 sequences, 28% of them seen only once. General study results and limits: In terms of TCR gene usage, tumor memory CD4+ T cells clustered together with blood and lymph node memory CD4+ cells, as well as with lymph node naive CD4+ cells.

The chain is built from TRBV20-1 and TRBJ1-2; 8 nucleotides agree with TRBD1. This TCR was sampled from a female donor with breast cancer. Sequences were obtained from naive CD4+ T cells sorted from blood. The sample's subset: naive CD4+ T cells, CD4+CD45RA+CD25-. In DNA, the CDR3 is TGCAGTGCTCTCGACAGGGGCTATGGCTACACCTTC. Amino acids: CSALDRGYGYTF.